The rows below give T cell receptor beta chains drawn from one sample of a study of response to subunit inactivated influenza vaccine. TCRdb processed the RT-PCR reads anew with MiXCR; each CDR3 protein has one entry. The sample has 590,000 or so distinct CDR3 sequences, 12% to 15% seen once; the top ten hold 7.5% to 9%. The sequenced sample was PBMCs from blood, obtained approximately 15 days before vaccination. All receptors come from a man over 45 who received an inactivated influenza vaccine. CDR3s leave out the opening cysteine and the closing phenylalanine or tryptophan.

V gene: TRBV4-1
CDR3 length: 13
J gene: TRBJ2-7
CDR3 protein: ASSIYKGPAYEQY

V gene: TRBV12-3/TRBV12-4
CDR3 length: 14
J gene: TRBJ2-7
CDR3 protein: ASSLLGQINSYEQY

V gene: TRBV28
CDR3 length: 16
J gene: TRBJ2-6
CDR3 protein: ASSFFAGTSVGANVLT

V gene: TRBV25-1
CDR3 length: 11
J gene: TRBJ2-3
CDR3 protein: ASTTTGGLRQY

V gene: TRBV28
CDR3 length: 12
J gene: TRBJ1-6
CDR3 protein: ASRSGTGYSPLH

V gene: TRBV7-2
CDR3 length: 14
J gene: TRBJ2-1
CDR3 protein: ASSLHERQYNNEQF

V gene: TRBV7-2
CDR3 length: 12
J gene: TRBJ1-2
CDR3 protein: ASSYYRGSYGYT

V gene: TRBV6-2/TRBV6-3
CDR3 length: 15
J gene: TRBJ1-1
CDR3 protein: ASSLDRGNTRNTEAF

V gene: TRBV28
CDR3 length: 12
J gene: TRBJ1-1
CDR3 protein: ASSFRHKNTEAF

V gene: TRBV5-6
CDR3 length: 13
J gene: TRBJ2-6
CDR3 protein: ASSLVKSGANVLT

V gene: TRBV7-8
CDR3 length: 14
J gene: TRBJ1-1
CDR3 protein: ASSPMLQGRNTEAF

V gene: TRBV20-1
CDR3 length: 12
J gene: TRBJ2-1
CDR3 protein: SANAGVVYNEQF

V gene: TRBV12-3/TRBV12-4
CDR3 length: 15
J gene: TRBJ2-3
CDR3 protein: ASSRPRDRIGADTQY

V gene: TRBV7-6
CDR3 length: 11
J gene: TRBJ1-6
CDR3 protein: ASSSGRGRPLH

V gene: TRBV6-2/TRBV6-3
CDR3 length: 15
J gene: TRBJ2-7
CDR3 protein: ASSTARTGVRTYEQY

V gene: TRBV6-1
CDR3 length: 14
J gene: TRBJ1-5
CDR3 protein: ASSPTGGYGNQPQH

V gene: TRBV12-3/TRBV12-4
CDR3 length: 13
J gene: TRBJ2-5
CDR3 protein: ASSLAWTGLETQY

V gene: TRBV11-2
CDR3 length: 13
J gene: TRBJ2-2
CDR3 protein: ASSPTSFNTGELF

V gene: TRBV20-1
CDR3 length: 12
J gene: TRBJ2-7
CDR3 protein: SARSRAATYEQY

V gene: TRBV3-1
CDR3 length: 14
J gene: TRBJ2-3
CDR3 protein: ASSQVSGGPTDTQY

V gene: TRBV20-1
CDR3 length: 14
J gene: TRBJ2-2
CDR3 protein: SARGAGQGGTGELF

V gene: TRBV6-2/TRBV6-3
CDR3 length: 15
J gene: TRBJ2-1
CDR3 protein: ASTPRGARFTYNEQF

V gene: TRBV2
CDR3 length: 13
J gene: TRBJ2-7
CDR3 protein: ASGRRLISAYEQY

V gene: TRBV15
CDR3 length: 13
J gene: TRBJ2-5
CDR3 protein: ATSSPGLAEETQY

V gene: TRBV29-1
CDR3 length: 13
J gene: TRBJ2-3
CDR3 protein: SAREGRASTDTQY

V gene: TRBV15
CDR3 length: 14
J gene: TRBJ2-5
CDR3 protein: ATSRNPSGGGETQY

V gene: TRBV7-2
CDR3 length: 11
J gene: TRBJ2-1
CDR3 protein: ASNGSPYNEQF

V gene: TRBV4-1
CDR3 length: 13
J gene: TRBJ2-7
CDR3 protein: ASSQGTAKTYEQY

V gene: TRBV12-3/TRBV12-4
CDR3 length: 15
J gene: TRBJ2-1
CDR3 protein: ASSFAAPSRGGGEQF

V gene: TRBV9
CDR3 length: 11
J gene: TRBJ2-1
CDR3 protein: ASSAGTPREQF

V gene: TRBV6-1
CDR3 length: 13
J gene: TRBJ1-1
CDR3 protein: ASSEFTMGNTEAF

V gene: TRBV18
CDR3 length: 11
J gene: TRBJ2-5
CDR3 protein: ASSSTMEETQY